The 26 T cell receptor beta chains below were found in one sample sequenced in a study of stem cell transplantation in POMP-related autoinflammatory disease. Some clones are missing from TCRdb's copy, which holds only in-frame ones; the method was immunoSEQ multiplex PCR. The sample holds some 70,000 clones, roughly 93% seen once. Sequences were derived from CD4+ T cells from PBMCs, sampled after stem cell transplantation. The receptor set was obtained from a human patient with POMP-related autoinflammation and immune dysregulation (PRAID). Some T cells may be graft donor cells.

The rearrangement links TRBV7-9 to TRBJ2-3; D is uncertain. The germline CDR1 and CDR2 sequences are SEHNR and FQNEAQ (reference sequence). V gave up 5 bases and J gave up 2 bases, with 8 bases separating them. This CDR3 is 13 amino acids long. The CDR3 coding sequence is TGTGCCAGCAGCAGCAGTTACACAGATACGCAGTATTTT. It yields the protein CASSSSYTDTQYF.

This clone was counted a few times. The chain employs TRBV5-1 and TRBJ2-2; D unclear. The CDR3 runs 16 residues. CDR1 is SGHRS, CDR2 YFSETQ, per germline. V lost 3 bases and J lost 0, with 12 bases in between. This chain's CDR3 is CASSSSTLSNTGELFF. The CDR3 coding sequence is TGCGCCAGCAGCTCCTCGACATTATCGAACACCGGGGAGCTGTTTTTT.

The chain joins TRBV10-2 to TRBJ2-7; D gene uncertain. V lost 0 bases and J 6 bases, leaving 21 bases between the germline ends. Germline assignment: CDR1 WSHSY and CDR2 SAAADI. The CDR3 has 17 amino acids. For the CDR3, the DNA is TGCGCCAGCAGTGAGTCGTGGTGGGTTACCCCGAATGTCGAGCAGTACTTC. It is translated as CASSESWWVTPNVEQYF.

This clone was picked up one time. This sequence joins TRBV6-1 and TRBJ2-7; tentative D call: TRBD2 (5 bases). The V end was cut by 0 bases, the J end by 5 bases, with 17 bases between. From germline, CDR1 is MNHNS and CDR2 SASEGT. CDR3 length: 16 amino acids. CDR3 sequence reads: CASSEADDGGFDEQYV. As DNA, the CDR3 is TGTGCCAGCAGTGAAGCGGACGACGGAGGATTTGACGAGCAGTACGTC.

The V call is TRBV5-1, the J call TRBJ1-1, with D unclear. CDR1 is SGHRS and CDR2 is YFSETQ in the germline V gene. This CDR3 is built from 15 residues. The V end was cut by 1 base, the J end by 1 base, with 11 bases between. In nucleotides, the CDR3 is TGCGCCAGCAGCTTGACGGGTCGAGGGAACACTGAAGCTTTCTTT. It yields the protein CASSLTGRGNTEAFF.

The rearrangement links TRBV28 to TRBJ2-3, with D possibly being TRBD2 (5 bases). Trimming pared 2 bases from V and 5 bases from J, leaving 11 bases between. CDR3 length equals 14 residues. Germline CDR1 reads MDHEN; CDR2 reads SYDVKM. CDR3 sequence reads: CASSLRGWGDTQYF. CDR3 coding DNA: TGTGCCAGCAGTTTACGGGGTTGGGGAGATACGCAGTATTTT.

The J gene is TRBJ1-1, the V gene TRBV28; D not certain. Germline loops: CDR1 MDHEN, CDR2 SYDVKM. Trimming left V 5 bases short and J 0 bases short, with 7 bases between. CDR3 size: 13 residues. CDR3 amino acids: CASSPPLNTEAFF. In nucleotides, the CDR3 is TGTGCCAGCAGTCCCCCCCTGAACACTGAAGCTTTCTTT.

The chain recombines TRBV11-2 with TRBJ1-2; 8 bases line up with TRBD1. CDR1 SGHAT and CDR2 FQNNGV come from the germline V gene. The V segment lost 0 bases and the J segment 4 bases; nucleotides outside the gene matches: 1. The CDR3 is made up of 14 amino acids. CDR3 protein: CASSLETGVYGYTF. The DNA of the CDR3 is TGTGCCAGCAGCTTAGAGACAGGGGTCTATGGCTACACCTTC.

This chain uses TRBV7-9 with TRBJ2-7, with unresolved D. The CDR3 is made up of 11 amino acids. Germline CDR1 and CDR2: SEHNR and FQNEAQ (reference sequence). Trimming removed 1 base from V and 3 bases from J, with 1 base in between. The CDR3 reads CASSLDYEQYF. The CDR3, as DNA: TGTGCCAGCAGCTTAGACTACGAGCAGTACTTC. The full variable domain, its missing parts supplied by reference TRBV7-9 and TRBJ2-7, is DTGVSQNPRHKITKRGQNVTFRCDPISEHNRLYWYRQTLGQGPEFLTYFQNEAQLEKSRLLSDRFSAERPKGSFSTLEIQRTEQGDSAMYLCASSLDYEQYFGPGTRLTVT.

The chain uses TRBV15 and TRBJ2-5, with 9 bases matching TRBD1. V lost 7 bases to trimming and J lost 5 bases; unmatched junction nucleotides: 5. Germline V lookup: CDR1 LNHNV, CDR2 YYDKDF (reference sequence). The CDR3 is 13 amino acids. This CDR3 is CATTGQGGETQYF. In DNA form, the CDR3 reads TGTGCCACCACGGGACAGGGCGGGGAGACCCAGTACTTC.

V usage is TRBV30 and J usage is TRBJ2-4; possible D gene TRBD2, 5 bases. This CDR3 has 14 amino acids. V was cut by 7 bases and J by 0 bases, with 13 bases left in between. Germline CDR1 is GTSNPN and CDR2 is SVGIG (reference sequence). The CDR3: CALNAGVAKNIQYF. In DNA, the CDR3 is TGTGCCTTAAATGCGGGTGTAGCCAAAAACATTCAGTACTTC.

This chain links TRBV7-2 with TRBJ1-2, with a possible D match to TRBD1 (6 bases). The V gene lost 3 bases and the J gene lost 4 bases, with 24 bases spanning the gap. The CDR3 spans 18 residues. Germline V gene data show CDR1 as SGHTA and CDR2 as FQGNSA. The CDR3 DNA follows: TGTGCCAGCAGCTTTGGTGTCCTTACGGGGACACTCAGCTATGGCTACACCTTC. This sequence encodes CASSFGVLTGTLSYGYTF.

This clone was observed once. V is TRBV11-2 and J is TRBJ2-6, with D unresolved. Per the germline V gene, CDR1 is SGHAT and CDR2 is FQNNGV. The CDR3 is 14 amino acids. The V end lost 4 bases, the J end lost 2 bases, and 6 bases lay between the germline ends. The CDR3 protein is CASSSVPGANVLTF. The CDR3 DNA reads TGTGCCAGCAGCTCCGTACCTGGGGCCAACGTCCTGACTTTC.

CDR3 DNA: TGTGCCAGCAGCCTCTACCCTCCCTATAATTCACCCCTCCACTTT. This translates into CASSLYPPYNSPLHF. The rearrangement joins TRBV7-9 to TRBJ1-6, with D unclear. V lost 5 bases and J lost 2, with 10 bases in between. The CDR3 length is 15 residues. CDR1 is SEHNR and CDR2 is FQNEAQ in the germline V gene (reference sequence).

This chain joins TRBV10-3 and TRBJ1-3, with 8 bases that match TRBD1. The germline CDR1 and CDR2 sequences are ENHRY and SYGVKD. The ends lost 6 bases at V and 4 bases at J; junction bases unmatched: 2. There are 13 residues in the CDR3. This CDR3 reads CAISRTGGNTIYF. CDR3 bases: TGTGCCATCAGCCGGACAGGGGGAAACACCATATATTTT.

CDR3 nucleotides: TGTGCCAGCAGTTACTCGTATCGACAGGGTTTAGAAAAACTGTTTTTT. Its translation: CASSYSYRQGLEKLFF. V gene TRBV6-5 combines with J gene TRBJ1-4; 7 positions match TRBD1. Germline CDR1 reads MNHEY; CDR2 reads SVGAGI. This CDR3 spans 16 amino acids. J lost 8 bases, V lost 0 bases, and 9 bases had no gene match.

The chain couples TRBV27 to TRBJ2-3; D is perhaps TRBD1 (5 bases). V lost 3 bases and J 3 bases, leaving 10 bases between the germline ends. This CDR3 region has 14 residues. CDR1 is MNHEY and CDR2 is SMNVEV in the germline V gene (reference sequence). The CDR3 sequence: CASSFRALTDTQYF. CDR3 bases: TGTGCCAGCAGTTTCAGGGCCTTAACAGATACGCAGTATTTT.

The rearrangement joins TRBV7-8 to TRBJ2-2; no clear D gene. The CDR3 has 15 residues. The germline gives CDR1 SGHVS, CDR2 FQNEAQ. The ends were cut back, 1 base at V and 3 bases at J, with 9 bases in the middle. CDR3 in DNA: TGTGCCAGCAGCTTAGGATGGAGAGACACCGGGGAGCTGTTTTTT. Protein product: CASSLGWRDTGELFF.

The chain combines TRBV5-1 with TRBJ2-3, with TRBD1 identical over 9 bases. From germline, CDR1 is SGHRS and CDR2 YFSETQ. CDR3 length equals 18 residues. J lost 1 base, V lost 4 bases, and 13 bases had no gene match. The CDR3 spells CASSRGGTGMDGTDTQYF. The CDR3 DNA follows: TGCGCCAGCAGCCGGGGAGGGACAGGGATGGATGGCACAGATACGCAGTATTTT.

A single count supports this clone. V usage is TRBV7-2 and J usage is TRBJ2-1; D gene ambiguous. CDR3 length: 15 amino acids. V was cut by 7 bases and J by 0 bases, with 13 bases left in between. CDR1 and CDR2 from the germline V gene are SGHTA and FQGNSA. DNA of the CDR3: TGTGCCAGCATCTCTTTTTACAGCTCCTACAATGAGCAGTTCTTC. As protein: CASISFYSSYNEQFF. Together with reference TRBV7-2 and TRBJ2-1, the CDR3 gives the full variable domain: GAGVSQSPSNKVTEKGKDVELRCDPISGHTALYWYRQSLGQGLEFLIYFQGNSAPDKSGLPSDRFSAERTGGSVSTLTIQRTQQEDSAVYLCASISFYSSYNEQFFGPGTRLTVL.

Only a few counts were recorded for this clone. In DNA form, the CDR3 reads TGTGCCAGCAGCTTCGGACTAGCCAATGAGCAGTTCTTC. This encodes CASSFGLANEQFF. This chain links TRBV7-9 with TRBJ2-1; 8 bases agree with TRBD2. CDR3 length: 13 residues. In germline, CDR1 is SEHNR, CDR2 FQNEAQ (reference sequence). The V gene end was trimmed by 3 bases and the J gene end by 6 bases; junction bases not matched to a gene: 1.

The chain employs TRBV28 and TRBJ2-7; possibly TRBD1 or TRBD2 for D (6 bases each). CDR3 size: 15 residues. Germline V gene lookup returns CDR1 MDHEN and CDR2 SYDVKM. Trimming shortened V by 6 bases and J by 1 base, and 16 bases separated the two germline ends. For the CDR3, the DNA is TGTGCCAGCAGCCCCCAAGGGGGGTCTTCCTACGAGCAGTACTTC. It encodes CASSPQGGSSYEQYF.

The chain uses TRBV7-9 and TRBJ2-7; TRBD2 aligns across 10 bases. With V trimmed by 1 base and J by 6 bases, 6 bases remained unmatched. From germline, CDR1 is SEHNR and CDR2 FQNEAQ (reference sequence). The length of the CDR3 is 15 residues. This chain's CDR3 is CASSLGASGSFEQYF. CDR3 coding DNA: TGTGCCAGCAGCTTAGGCGCTAGCGGGAGTTTCGAGCAGTACTTC.

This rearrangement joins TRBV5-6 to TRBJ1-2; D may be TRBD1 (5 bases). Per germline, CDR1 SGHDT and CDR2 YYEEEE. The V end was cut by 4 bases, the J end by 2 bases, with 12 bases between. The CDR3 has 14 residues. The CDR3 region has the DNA TGTGCCAGCAGCAGGCCCGGGACCAACTATGGCTACACCTTC. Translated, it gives CASSRPGTNYGYTF. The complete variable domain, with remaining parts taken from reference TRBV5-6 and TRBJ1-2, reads DAGVTQSPTHLIKTRGQQVTLRCSPKSGHDTVSWYQQALGQGPQFIFQYYEEEERQRGNFPDRFSGHQFPNYSSELNVNALLLGDSALYLCASSRPGTNYGYTFGSGTRLTVV.

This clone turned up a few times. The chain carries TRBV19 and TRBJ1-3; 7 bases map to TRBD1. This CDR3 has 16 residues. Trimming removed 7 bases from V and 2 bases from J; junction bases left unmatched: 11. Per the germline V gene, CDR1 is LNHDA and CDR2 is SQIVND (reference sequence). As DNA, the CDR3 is TGTGCCAGTAAACCGGATCCCGGGACAGCTGGAAACACCATATATTTT. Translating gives CASKPDPGTAGNTIYF.

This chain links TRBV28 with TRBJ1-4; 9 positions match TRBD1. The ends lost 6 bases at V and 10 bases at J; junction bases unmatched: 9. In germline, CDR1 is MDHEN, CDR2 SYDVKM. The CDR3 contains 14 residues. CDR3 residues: CASRTRDRVVKLFF. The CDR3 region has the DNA TGTGCCAGCAGAACCCGGGACAGGGTCGTAAAACTGTTTTTT.